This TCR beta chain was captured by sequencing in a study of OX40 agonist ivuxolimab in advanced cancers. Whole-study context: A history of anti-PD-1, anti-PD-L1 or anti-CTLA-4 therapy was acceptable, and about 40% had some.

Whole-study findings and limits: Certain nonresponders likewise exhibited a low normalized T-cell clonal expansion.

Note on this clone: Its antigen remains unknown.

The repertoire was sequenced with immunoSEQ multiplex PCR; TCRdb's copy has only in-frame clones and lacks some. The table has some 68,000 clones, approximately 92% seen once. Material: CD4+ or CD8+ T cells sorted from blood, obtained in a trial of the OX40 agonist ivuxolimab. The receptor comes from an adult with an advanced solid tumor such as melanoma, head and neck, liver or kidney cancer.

The CDR3 here is CASSLRTTDTQYF. CDR3 bases: TGTGCCAGCAGTTTGCGGACCACAGATACGCAGTATTTT. The V gene is TRBV28, the J gene TRBJ2-3, with D unresolved. The germline gives CDR1 MDHEN, CDR2 SYDVKM. The CDR3 sequence is 13 residues long. V lost 3 bases and J lost 2, with 6 bases in between.